Listed below are T cell receptor beta chains from one sample, sequenced in a study of technical replicates of blood from several donors. Profiling relied on immunoSEQ multiplex PCR, and the TCRdb table lists in-frame clones only, not all of them. This sample has 65,000 to 70,000 clones, with approximately 88% found just once. Sequencing input: PBMCs. Receptors originate from a human donor in good health. Some clones in this sample may be carry-over from other donors' samples. CDR3s include the opening cysteine and the closing phenylalanine or tryptophan. A D gene is named only where the DNA matches it firmly. Size is omitted from some rows. Given values are once, few, many or a class for expanded clones.

d_call j_call v_call clone_size cdr3_nt cdr3_aa
TRBD2 TRBJ2-5 TRBV7-3 - TGTGCCAGCAGCTTAGGGACTAGCGGGAGGTGGACCCAGTACTTC CASSLGTSGRWTQYF
TRBD1 TRBJ1-1 TRBV2 few TGTGCCAGCACAGACAGGGGCTACGGTGAAGCTTTCTTT CASTDRGYGEAFF
TRBD2 TRBJ2-5 TRBV13 - TGTGCCAGCAGCTTAGCGCGGGAGTATCAAGAGACCCAGTACTTC CASSLAREYQETQYF
- TRBJ2-5 TRBV5-6 - TGTGCCAGCAGCTTGGACGCCCCCCGGTCCGGGACCCAGTACTTC CASSLDAPRSGTQYF
TRBD2 TRBJ2-6 TRBV7-6 - TGTGCCAGCAGCGAGAGCGGGAGAAGTGGGGCCAACGTCCTGACTTTC CASSESGRSGANVLTF
- TRBJ2-2 TRBV7-9 - TGTGCCAGCAGCCGAGGGGACAAGAACACCGGGGAGCTGTTTTTT CASSRGDKNTGELFF
- TRBJ2-1 TRBV7-2 - TGTGCCAGCAGCTTACCGGAAACTAGTGAGCAGTTCTTC CASSLPETSEQFF
TRBD1 TRBJ2-7 TRBV4-3 - TGCGCCAGCAGCCTCCGGACAGGACCCTACGAGCAGTACTTC CASSLRTGPYEQYF
- TRBJ2-3 TRBV6-6 - TGTGCCAGCAGTCCAACAGGGTCTAGCACAGATACGCAGTATTTT CASSPTGSSTDTQYF
TRBD1 TRBJ1-2 TRBV5-1 - TGCGCCAGCAGCGACCCGGGACAGCTCTATGGCTACACCTTC CASSDPGQLYGYTF
- TRBJ1-1 TRBV7-9 few TGTGCCAGCAGCTTAGCGGATGGGAGGGTGAACACTGAAGCTTTCTTT CASSLADGRVNTEAFF
- TRBJ2-5 TRBV28 - TGTGCCAGCGGTTCCCTCGGCGGGACGATGTACTTC CASGSLGGTMYF
- TRBJ2-4 TRBV19 - TGTGCCAGTAGTGGGGAGTCAGGGGACATTCAGTACTTC CASSGESGDIQYF
- TRBJ1-6 TRBV7-6 - TGTGCCAGCAGCTTAGTCCACGGGACTGCTAATTCACCCCTCCACTTT CASSLVHGTANSPLHF
- TRBJ1-1 TRBV9 - TGTGCCAGCAGCAGAACAGGGACCGACACTGAAGCTTTCTTT CASSRTGTDTEAFF
- TRBJ2-2 TRBV10-2 - TGCGCCAGCTTGAAGGGAGTTGCTGGGGAGCTGTTTTTT CASLKGVAGELFF
TRBD1 TRBJ2-1 TRBV10-3 once TGTGCCATCAGTGATTCACCTCCGGGACAGGGTGTCAATGAGCAGTTCTTC CAISDSPPGQGVNEQFF
- TRBJ2-1 TRBV5-1 - TGCGCCAGCAGTTCAACCGGGAGCCTCTCCTACAATGAGCAGTTCTTC CASSSTGSLSYNEQFF
- TRBJ2-6 TRBV5-1 - TGCGCCAGCAGTTTAGGGGGCTCTGGGGCCAACGTCCTGACTTTC CASSLGGSGANVLTF
TRBD2 TRBJ2-5 TRBV10-3 - TGTGCCATTCGGACTAGCGAGGGAGAGACCCAGTACTTC CAIRTSEGETQYF
- TRBJ1-1 TRBV2 once TGTGCCAGCAGTGATCAGGGGAACACTGAAGCTTTCTTT CASSDQGNTEAFF
- TRBJ2-7 TRBV4-3 once TGCGCCAGCAGCCAAGAAGCGGACAGAACCTACGAGCAGTACTTC CASSQEADRTYEQYF
TRBD1 TRBJ1-5 TRBV7-2 few TGTGCCAGCAGCTTAAGGGGGCAGCAGCCCCAGCATTTT CASSLRGQQPQHF
- TRBJ1-1 TRBV5-1 few TGCGCCAGCAGCTTGGAGATGGGAGGTCGGACTGAAGCTTTCTTT CASSLEMGGRTEAFF
- TRBJ2-7 TRBV18 - TGTGCCAGCTCCCCCGCTCTTAGCGGCTACGAGCAGTACTTC CASSPALSGYEQYF
TRBD1 TRBJ2-6 TRBV4-3 - TGCGCCAGCAGCCAGGGACAGGGGGCCTTCGGGGCCAACGTCCTGACTTTC CASSQGQGAFGANVLTF
- TRBJ2-1 TRBV7-3 - TGTGCCAGCAGCCTCGGGTCCGCCGCCTTGGGCAATGAGCAGTTCTTC CASSLGSAALGNEQFF
TRBD1 TRBJ2-4 TRBV11-2 - TGTGCCAGCAGCCCTCGGACAGGGGGAAACATTCAGTACTTC CASSPRTGGNIQYF
- TRBJ2-7 TRBV11-3 - TGTGCCAGCAGCATGGAATCAGGGAACTACGAGCAGTACTTC CASSMESGNYEQYF
- TRBJ2-3 TRBV6-4 - TGTGCCAGCAGTGTGGAAGGGGGGGATAGCACAGATACGCAGTATTTT CASSVEGGDSTDTQYF
- TRBJ1-6 TRBV6-6 - TGTGCCAGCAGTTACTCGGGGCAGGCTGGTTCACCCCTCCACTTT CASSYSGQAGSPLHF
- TRBJ2-1 TRBV11-2 - TGTGCCAGCAGCGCCCCATTAGCGAGCTCCTACAATGAGCAGTTCTTC CASSAPLASSYNEQFF
- TRBJ1-5 TRBV19 - TGTGCCAGTAGTACCACAGGTAGCAATCAGCCCCAGCATTTT CASSTTGSNQPQHF
TRBD2 TRBJ2-7 TRBV6-6 - TGTGCCAGCAGCCTGGCGGGGGGCGAGCAGTACTTC CASSLAGGEQYF
TRBD2 TRBJ2-2 TRBV2 few TGTGCCAGCAGAGGGACTAGCGGGAGAGCCACCGGGGAGCTGTTTTTT CASRGTSGRATGELFF
- TRBJ2-2 TRBV6-1 - TGTGCCAGCAGTCCCGGTGTCGGGGAGCTGTTTTTT CASSPGVGELFF
TRBD2 TRBJ2-7 TRBV29-1 - TGCAGCGGCGGGGAGGGAGGATACGAGCAGTACTTC CSGGEGGYEQYF
- TRBJ1-4 TRBV5-1 - TGCGCTAGCAGCTCTGGACAGCTGACAACTAATGAAAAACTGTTTTTT CASSSGQLTTNEKLFF
- TRBJ2-6 TRBV15 - TGTGCCACCGCTGAGGGGGAAGCTGGGGCCAACGTCCTGACTTTC CATAEGEAGANVLTF